The clone carrying this T cell receptor beta chain has only a few counts. The CDR3 totals 16 residues. From germline, CDR1 is DFQATT and CDR2 SNEGSKA (reference sequence). The V and J ends lost 1 base and 5 bases, in that order; junction bases with no gene match: 7. The authors ran a second PCR of about 7 to 11 cycles using a sample-barcoded 5' primer and a J-beta primer mix. TCRdb redid the calling of the 5' RACE reads with MiXCR, one entry per CDR3 protein. The sample yields 1.5 million to 2 million distinct CDR3 sequences, about 32% seen once. This specimen belongs to a study of blood T cells in healthy people across ages.

The source is a woman aged 25 to 39 in good health. V and J are TRBV20-1 and TRBJ2-1, with TRBD2 identical over 11 bases. Specimen: blood. CDR3 in DNA: TGCAGTGCTAGAGTTGCTGGGACTAGCGGCAACAATGAGCAGTTCTTC. This translates into CSARVAGTSGNNEQFF.